Following are 22 T cell receptor beta chains from one sample sequenced in a study of PD-1 blockade in classical Hodgkin lymphoma. The repertoire was sequenced with immunoSEQ multiplex PCR; TCRdb's copy has only in-frame clones and lacks some. The sample includes some 93,000 clones, approximately 92% seen only once; the top ten take approximately 12%. Every patient experienced relapse after autologous stem cell transplantation, and brentuximab vedotin exposure varied. The sample consisted of peripheral blood mononuclear cells (PBMCs), taken before the second cycle of nivolumab. The receptors shown here come from a human donor with classical Hodgkin lymphoma.

This clone was seen a few times. The J gene is TRBJ1-5, the V gene TRBV27; 9 nucleotides line up with TRBD1. The V gene's germline CDR1 is MNHEY and CDR2 SMNVEV (reference sequence). Trimming cost V 6 bases and J 5 bases; bases outside gene matches: 14. This CDR3 spans 17 amino acids. In DNA, the CDR3 is TGTGCCAGCAGCTATCGTACAGGGGGCTCTGAGGATCAGCCCCAGCATTTT. Residues: CASSYRTGGSEDQPQHF.

V gene TRBV2 combines with J gene TRBJ2-4, with unresolved D. The CDR3 has 14 amino acids. Trimming took off 11 bases at V and 1 base at J, with 15 bases between the two ends. Germline loops: CDR1 SNHLY, CDR2 FYNNEI. The CDR3 coding sequence is TGTGCCCAGACCACCCAAGGTGCCAAAAACATTCAGTACTTC. Translated: CAQTTQGAKNIQYF.

This sequence joins TRBV4-1 and TRBJ2-3; D possibly corresponds to TRBD1 (7 bases). CDR3 size: 15 residues. The ends were cut back, 5 bases at V and 6 bases at J, with 18 bases in the middle. Germline CDR1 reads MGHRA; CDR2 reads YSYEKL. The CDR3 loop reads CASSAPGGGADTQYF. CDR3 nucleotide sequence: TGCGCCAGCAGCGCGCCAGGGGGAGGTGCTGATACGCAGTATTTT.

V is TRBV10-3 and J is TRBJ2-2, with D possibly TRBD2 on 5 matching bases. The germline gives CDR1 ENHRY, CDR2 SYGVKD. Trimming removed 6 bases from V and 1 base from J, with 12 bases in between. CDR3 size: 15 residues. CDR3 sequence: CAIRSDGMNTGELFF. The CDR3 region has the DNA TGTGCCATCAGGTCAGACGGGATGAACACCGGGGAGCTGTTTTTT.

The gene calls are TRBV21-1 and TRBJ2-3; the listed D gene, TRBD2, was not tested against the DNA. TRBV21-1 is an annotated pseudogene. This CDR3 has 16 amino acids. DNA of the CDR3: TGTGCCAGCAGCAAAGGGTTAGCGGGGGACACAGATACGCAGTATTTT. This sequence encodes CASSKGLAGDTDTQYF.

The chain has TRBV18 and TRBJ1-1, with a tentative D call TRBD1 (5 bases). The CDR3 has 16 residues. V shed 4 bases and J shed 0 bases, with 15 bases lying between them. Looked up from germline, CDR1 is KGHSH and CDR2 is LQKENI. This chain's CDR3 is CASSLRQGFMNTEAFF. CDR3 in DNA: TGTGCCAGCTCACTTAGGCAGGGCTTCATGAACACTGAAGCTTTCTTT.

The chain carries TRBV4-1 and TRBJ1-4; TRBD1 might be the D (6 bases). The CDR3 runs to 14 residues. V was cut by 5 bases and J by 5 bases, with 12 bases left in between. Per the germline V gene, CDR1 is MGHRA and CDR2 is YSYEKL. The CDR3 bases are TGCGCCAGCAGCAAAACAGGGTTAAATGAAAAACTGTTTTTT. Translated, it gives CASSKTGLNEKLFF.

The count of this clone is one. The chain carries TRBV29-1 and TRBJ2-7; TRBD1 aligns across 7 bases. The CDR3 totals 14 residues. The germline V gene encodes CDR1 SQVTM and CDR2 ANQGSEA. Germline trimming cut 6 bases from V and 1 base from J; bases unmatched to any gene: 9. The CDR3 loop reads CSVVGTVTSYEQYF. The CDR3 DNA is TGCAGCGTCGTTGGGACAGTAACTTCCTACGAGCAGTACTTC.

The V and J genes are TRBV10-3 and TRBJ1-5; tentative D call: TRBD1 (5 bases). The ends were cut back, 0 bases at V and 4 bases at J, with 22 bases in the middle. Germline V gives CDR1 ENHRY, CDR2 SYGVKD. The CDR3 is made up of 19 amino acids. DNA for the CDR3: TGTGCCATCAGTGAGTCCGGGGTAGGGGCCCTATCAAATAATCAGCCCCAGCATTTT. Amino acids: CAISESGVGALSNNQPQHF.

The chain combines TRBV4-1 with TRBJ1-5, with D perhaps TRBD1 (6 bases). CDR1 MGHRA and CDR2 YSYEKL come from the germline V gene. The ends were cut back, 0 bases at V and 6 bases at J, with 12 bases in the middle. The CDR3 contains 15 residues. CDR3 in DNA: TGCGCCAGCAGCCAAGATCCAGGGGTTTTTCAGCCCCAGCATTTT. This sequence encodes CASSQDPGVFQPQHF.

The chain is built from TRBV21-1 and TRBJ1-2; the D call of TRBD1 is as the table states it, not checked on the DNA. TRBV21-1 is a pseudogene locus. This CDR3 comprises 13 residues. CDR3 amino acids: CASSKGGRNGYTF. Here the CDR3 DNA reads TGTGCCAGCAGCAAAGGGGGCAGGAATGGCTACACCTTC.

The V call is TRBV5-6, the J call TRBJ2-3; 9 bases match TRBD2. Germline V gene sequence: CDR1 SGHDT, CDR2 YYEEEE. V was clipped by 1 base and J by 7 bases; unmatched bases: 7. The CDR3 has 15 amino acids. DNA for the CDR3: TGTGCCAGCAGCTTGCTTAGCGGGGGACCGAATACGCAGTATTTT. Translation: CASSLLSGGPNTQYF.

The rearrangement links TRBV5-1 to TRBJ2-7; a weak D match, TRBD2 (7 bases). The length of the CDR3 is 15 residues. Germline CDR1 and CDR2: SGHRS and YFSETQ. Trimming shortened V by 4 bases and J by 5 bases, and 19 bases separated the two germline ends. The CDR3 DNA reads as TGCGCCAGCAGCCCGCCCGGGGGGCTCCTAAACGAGCAGTACTTC. This translates into CASSPPGGLLNEQYF.

The chain joins TRBV7-9 to TRBJ2-7, with TRBD1 identical over 7 bases. CDR3 length: 15 residues. CDR1 SEHNR and CDR2 FQNEAQ come from the germline V gene (reference sequence). The V segment lost 0 bases and the J segment 1 base; nucleotides outside the gene matches: 3. The CDR3 sequence: CASSLAPGQSYEQYF. CDR3 nucleotide sequence: TGTGCCAGCAGCTTAGCTCCGGGACAGTCCTACGAGCAGTACTTC.

This clone was picked up one time. The rearrangement uses TRBV19 and TRBJ2-5, with D hard to call. Germline V lookup: CDR1 LNHDA, CDR2 SQIVND (reference sequence). V lost 6 bases and J 3 bases, leaving 20 bases between the germline ends. This CDR3 has 16 amino acids. CDR3 in DNA: TGTGCCAGTAGCTTCCGAGGCTGGCTAGGTGAAGAGACCCAGTACTTC. This gives the protein CASSFRGWLGEETQYF.

As for this clone: Additional DNA sequences in this sample encode the identical CDR3. The V and J genes are TRBV4-1 and TRBJ2-1; the D is unclear. Germline CDR1 and CDR2: MGHRA and YSYEKL. V was pared by 0 bases and J by 4 bases, with 10 bases between. The CDR3 loop spans 15 amino acids. CDR3 nucleotides: TGCGCCAGCAGCCAAGATGCTTCGGATTACAATGAGCAGTTCTTC. Its protein product is CASSQDASDYNEQFF.

The V and J genes are TRBV7-8 and TRBJ2-3; the match to TRBD2 covers 12 bases. Germline CDR1 and CDR2: SGHVS and FQNEAQ. This CDR3 is 16 amino acids long. V gave up 5 bases and J gave up 3 bases; unmatched junction bases: 6. CDR3 in amino acids: CASSPRLAGATDTQYF. The CDR3 coding sequence is TGTGCCAGCAGCCCAAGACTAGCGGGAGCAACAGATACGCAGTATTTT.

There are a few counts of this clone. The chain couples TRBV19 to TRBJ1-5; 8 positions match TRBD1. Germline loops: CDR1 LNHDA, CDR2 SQIVND (reference sequence). This CDR3 region has 14 residues. Trimming at V came to 3 bases and at J to 7 bases, leaving 5 bases not matched to a gene. CDR3 sequence (DNA): TGTGCCAGTAGTATGGACAGGGCCAAGCAGCCCCAGCATTTT. The encoded protein is CASSMDRAKQPQHF.

The CDR3: CAISESTLQETQYF. CDR3 coding DNA: TGTGCCATCAGTGAGTCGACGCTCCAAGAGACCCAGTACTTC. The chain uses TRBV10-3 and TRBJ2-5; D ambiguous. The germline V gene encodes CDR1 ENHRY and CDR2 SYGVKD. The V end was cut by 0 bases, the J end by 1 base, with 6 bases between. The length of the CDR3 is 14 residues.

The rearrangement uses TRBV2 and TRBJ2-1; TRBD1 matches at 9 bases. Germline V lookup: CDR1 SNHLY, CDR2 FYNNEI. This CDR3 region has 18 residues. V shed 4 bases and J 7 bases; nucleotides not matched to a gene: 17. CDR3 DNA sequence: TGTGCCAGCAGTGGACGACAGGGGGGGACCCTCGGAGGGAATGAGCAGTTCTTC. Translation gives CASSGRQGGTLGGNEQFF.

The chain recombines TRBV5-3 with TRBJ1-4; D is uncertain. TRBV5-3 is designated an ORF whose function remains uncertain. This CDR3 contains 17 residues. V was cut by 2 bases and J by 7 bases, with 21 bases left in between. CDR3: CARSFWKDLPAGEKLFF. In nucleotides, the CDR3 is TGTGCCAGAAGCTTCTGGAAAGATCTCCCTGCCGGTGAAAAACTGTTTTTT.

The genes are TRBV5-1 and TRBJ2-7, with no clear D. The CDR3 runs to 12 residues. The V end was cut by 0 bases, the J end by 5 bases, with 6 bases between. Germline CDR1 SGHRS, CDR2 YFSETQ. CDR3 protein: CASSLGIHEQYF. DNA of the CDR3: TGCGCCAGCAGCTTGGGCATCCACGAGCAGTACTTC. Full variable domain (remainder filled in from reference TRBV5-1 and TRBJ2-7): KAGVTQTPRYLIKTRGQQVTLSCSPISGHRSVSWYQQTPGQGLQFLFEYFSETQRNKGNFPGRFSGRQFSNSRSEMNVSTLELGDSALYLCASSLGIHEQYFGPGTRLTVT.